This entry concerns a single T cell receptor beta chain. There is no known antigen for this receptor. Base-call qualities are not available, and no considerably larger clone is one nucleotide away. Interpreted using the paper, the time point label stands for: cells obtained before transplantation from donor or recipient. CD3+CD4+ and CD3+CD8+ populations were FACS-sorted from unstimulated pre-transplant donor and recipient cells taken from spleen or lymph nodes. The data belong to a study of graft-versus-host responses after intestinal transplantation (TCRdb year 2021). For context, the study as a whole: Multivisceral, liver-intestinal, or isolated intestinal transplants were received by the recipients. Graft-versus-host and host-versus-graft alloreactive T cell clones were tracked in the graft, circulation and bone marrow after intestinal transplantation using bulk TCR-beta CDR3 sequencing. A peak of at least 4% donor T cells among recipient peripheral blood mononuclear cells was the definition used for donor T cell macrochimerism. The cohort enrolled under 30 intestinal transplant recipients, one of whom was a retransplant, and a few patients without pretransplant specimens were excluded. To identify alloreactive clones, pre-transplant mixed lymphocyte reaction products were sequenced and compared with unstimulated pre-transplant donor and recipient T cells. Rather than going through the commercial service, samples from a few later patients were sequenced in-house on an Illumina MiSeq and processed with MiXCR. Every recipient was given anti-thymocyte globulin induction, followed by around three years of maintenance tacrolimus and steroids. Here is what the overall study found, with its caveats: In the allografts of patients with donor T cell macrochimerism, GvH to HvG T cell clonal ratios were high. Early after transplant, peak levels of circulating GvH clones were associated with declines in HvG clones. Conclusions were limited by the relatively low number and heterogeneity of intestinal transplant patients. GvH clones were detected in recipient bone marrow, and some appeared earlier in ileal mucosa or blood, consistent with an intestinal mucosal origin.

The CDR3 contains 12 residues, cysteine and phenylalanine counted. The retained sequence is limited to the CDR3, 36 bases, with the frame set at the first base. According to the germline V gene, CDR1 reads MNHNS and CDR2 reads SASEGT. The V end loses 5 bases and the J end loses 8 bases, and a stretch of 9 bases separates them. The protocol used for the library was the immunoSEQ multiplex PCR assay. In most patients, genomic DNA was isolated using the Qiagen DNeasy Blood and Tissue Kit and sent frozen to Adaptive Biotechnologies for TCR sequencing. For most patients, high-throughput TCR-beta CDR3 sequencing of genomic DNA was performed by Adaptive Biotechnologies. The study's own analysis went as follows. Adaptive's ImmunoSEQ software was the source of the TCR sequencing data for over 15 patients, while three other patients were processed with MiXCR and VDJtools. To correct CD4 versus CD8 sorting errors, sequences present in both subsets at a frequency ratio below 5:1 were removed. CDR3 nucleotide sequences shared between donor and recipient were removed because the origin of such sequences could not be assigned. At least 2-fold expansion over unstimulated cells and a minimum CFSE-low frequency of 0.002% (template counts) or 0.001% (read counts) were required for clones to be classified as alloreactive. Clones detected in sequenced pre-transplant spleen, lymph node, or MLR CFSE-low populations of the donor or recipient were defined as mappable. Cumulative frequency of alloreactive clones was calculated as a percentage of all sequences weighted by copy number. TCRdb mirrors the immuneACCESS table, restricted to in-frame sequences. Some clones are absent from its copies; in checked studies, under half trace to an unresolved V gene, and the reason for the others is unknown. D and trimming come from the DNA, and the V and J calls and clone size come from that table. For this sample the table gives more than 70,000 clones, of which almost 90% were detected only once. Jointly, the top ten make up around 0.1% of the sample.

This clonotype originated in a human donor who received an intestinal transplant. The input for sequencing was unstimulated CD4+ T cells sorted from spleen or lymph node cells, taken before intestinal transplant. The sequence joins TRBV6-1 to TRBJ1-4, with TRBD1 as a weak D call on 5 bases. The CDR3 region reads CASSRGREKLFF. The nucleotide sequence reads TGTGCCAGCAGTCGGGGGAGGGAAAAACTGTTTTTT.